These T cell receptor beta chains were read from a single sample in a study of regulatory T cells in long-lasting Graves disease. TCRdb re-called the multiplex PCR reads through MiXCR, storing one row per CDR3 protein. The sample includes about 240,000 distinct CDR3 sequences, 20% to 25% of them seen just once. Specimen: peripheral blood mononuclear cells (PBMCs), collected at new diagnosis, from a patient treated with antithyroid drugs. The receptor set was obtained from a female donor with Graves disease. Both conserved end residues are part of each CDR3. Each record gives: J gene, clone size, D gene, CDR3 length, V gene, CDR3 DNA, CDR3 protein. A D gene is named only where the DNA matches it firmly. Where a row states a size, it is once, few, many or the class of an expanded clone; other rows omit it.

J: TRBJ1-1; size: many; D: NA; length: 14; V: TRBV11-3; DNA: TGTGCCAGCAGCTCAGCACAGGATTACACTGAAGCTTTCTTT; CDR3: CASSSAQDYTEAFF
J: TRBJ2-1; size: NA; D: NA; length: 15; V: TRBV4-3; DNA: TGCGCCAGCAGCCTGAGCCCCAGCTCCTACAATGAGCAGTTCTTC; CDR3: CASSLSPSSYNEQFF
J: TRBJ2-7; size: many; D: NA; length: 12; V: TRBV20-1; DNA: TGCAGTGCTAGAGGGGGGGAGTACGAGCAGTACTTC; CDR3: CSARGGEYEQYF
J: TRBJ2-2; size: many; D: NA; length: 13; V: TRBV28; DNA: TGTGCCAGCACTAGTCCGAACACCGGGGAGCTGTTTTTT; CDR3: CASTSPNTGELFF
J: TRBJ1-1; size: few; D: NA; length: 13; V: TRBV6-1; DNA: TGTGCCAGCAGTGACTCAGGAGACACTGAAGCTTTCTTT; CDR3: CASSDSGDTEAFF
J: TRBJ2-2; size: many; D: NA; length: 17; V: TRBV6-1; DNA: TGTGCCAGCAGATCTCCGACGGGTAGGGGGAACACCGGGGAGCTGTTTTTT; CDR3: CASRSPTGRGNTGELFF
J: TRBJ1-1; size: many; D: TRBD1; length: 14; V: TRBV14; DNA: TGTGCCAGCAGCCCGGGACAGGTATACACTGAAGCTTTCTTT; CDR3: CASSPGQVYTEAFF
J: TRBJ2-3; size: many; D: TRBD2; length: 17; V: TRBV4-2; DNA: TGTGCCAGCAGCCAAGAATTTGGCGGGAGTGGTGCAGATACGCAGTATTTT; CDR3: CASSQEFGGSGADTQYF
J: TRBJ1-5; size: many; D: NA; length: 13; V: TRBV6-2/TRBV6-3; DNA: TGTGCCAGCAGTTACTCGAAAAATCAGCCCCAGCATTTT; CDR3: CASSYSKNQPQHF
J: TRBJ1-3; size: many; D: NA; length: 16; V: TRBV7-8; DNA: TGTGCCAGCAGCTCACACGCGGAAGGCCCTGGAAACACCATATATTTT; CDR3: CASSSHAEGPGNTIYF
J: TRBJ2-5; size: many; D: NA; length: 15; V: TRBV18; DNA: TGTGCCAGCTCACCACCGTGGGAAGTTGGAGAGACCCAGTACTTC; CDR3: CASSPPWEVGETQYF
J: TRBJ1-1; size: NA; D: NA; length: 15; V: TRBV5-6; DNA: TGTGCCAGCAGCTTGGTGCAGCTAATGAACACTGAAGCTTTCTTT; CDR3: CASSLVQLMNTEAFF
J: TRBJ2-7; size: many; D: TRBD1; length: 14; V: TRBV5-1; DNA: TGCGCCAGCAGCGCGGACAGGGACCCTCGCGAGCAGTACTTC; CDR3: CASSADRDPREQYF
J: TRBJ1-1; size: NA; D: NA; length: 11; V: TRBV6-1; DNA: TGTACCAGCAGCCTAAACACTGAAGCTTTCTTT; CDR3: CTSSLNTEAFF
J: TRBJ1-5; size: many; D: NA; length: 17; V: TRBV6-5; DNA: TGTGCCAGCAGTTTACTATACCGTGGACAAAGCAATCAGCCCCAGCATTTT; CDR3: CASSLLYRGQSNQPQHF
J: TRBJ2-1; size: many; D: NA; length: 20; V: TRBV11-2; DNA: TGTGCCAGCAGCTTATACCCGATCTTGAGCGGAGGGGGCTCCTACAATGAGCAGTTCTTC; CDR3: CASSLYPILSGGGSYNEQFF
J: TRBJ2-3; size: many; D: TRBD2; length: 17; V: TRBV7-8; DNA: TGTGCCAGCAGCTTAGCGTGGGAGCGGGGGGGCGCAGATACGCAGTATTTT; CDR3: CASSLAWERGGADTQYF
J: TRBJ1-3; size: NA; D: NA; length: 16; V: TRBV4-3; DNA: TGCGCCAGCAGCCAAGATCTGGCCATGACTGGAAACACCATATATTTT; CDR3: CASSQDLAMTGNTIYF
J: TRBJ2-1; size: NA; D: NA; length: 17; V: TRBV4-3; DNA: TGCGCCAGCAGCCAGGCGTCCCGGACGTCGGCTCGGGATGAGCAGTTCTTC; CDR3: CASSQASRTSARDEQFF
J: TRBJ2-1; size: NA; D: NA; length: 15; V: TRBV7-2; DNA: TGTGCCAGCAGCTGGGAGCAGGGGGGCGGGAATGAGCAGTTCTTC; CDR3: CASSWEQGGGNEQFF
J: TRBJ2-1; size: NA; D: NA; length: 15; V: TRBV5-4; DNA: TGTGCCAGCAGCTTGGAGGTAGCGGAGTACAGTGAGCAGTTCTTC; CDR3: CASSLEVAEYSEQFF
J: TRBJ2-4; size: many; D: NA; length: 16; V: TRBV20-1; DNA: TGCAGTGCTAGTCGGCTCGATTCCAGGGCCAAAAACATTCAGTACTTC; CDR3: CSASRLDSRAKNIQYF
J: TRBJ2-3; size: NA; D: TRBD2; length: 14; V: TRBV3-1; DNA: TGTGCCAGCAGGAAGGGACTAGGGGCAGATACGCAGTATTTT; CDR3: CASRKGLGADTQYF
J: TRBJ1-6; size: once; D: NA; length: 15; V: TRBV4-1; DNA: TGCGCCAGCAGCCAAGGGGAAGGGGTAATCTCACCCCTCCACTTT; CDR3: CASSQGEGVISPLHF
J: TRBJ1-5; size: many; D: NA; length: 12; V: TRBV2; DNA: TGTGCCAGCAGACAGGGTGGGCAGCCCCAGCATTTT; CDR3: CASRQGGQPQHF
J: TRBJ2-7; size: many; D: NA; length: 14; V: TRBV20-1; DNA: TGCAGTGCCGGCCCGACAGGGAGGTACTACGAGCAGTACTTC; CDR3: CSAGPTGRYYEQYF
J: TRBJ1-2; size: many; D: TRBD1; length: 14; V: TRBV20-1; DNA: TGCAGTGCTAGAGACAGGGGGTTACTCTATGGCTACACCTTC; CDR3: CSARDRGLLYGYTF
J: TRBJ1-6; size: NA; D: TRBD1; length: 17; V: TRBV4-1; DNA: TGCGCCAGCAGCCAAGACGCGACAGGGCGCTTCGATTCACCCCTCCACTTT; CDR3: CASSQDATGRFDSPLHF